This TCR beta chain was retrieved from a study of chemoradiotherapy in HPV16-positive cancers. Overall study: Candidate HPV-specific T-cell clones and common TCR motifs came from functional assays in a couple of HPV16-positive patients.

Some clones are missing from TCRdb's copy, which holds only in-frame ones; the method was immunoSEQ multiplex PCR. The sample lists under 85,000 clones; 88% were seen once. Details on this clone: Its specificity is unknown.

Whole-study results and caveats: Non-HPV-specific T cells did not expand in tumors during treatment, whereas candidate HPV-specific clones and E7-related motifs did. HPV-responsive T-cell expansion during chemoradiotherapy was linked to improved recurrence-free survival in HPV16-positive patients. Functional assays defining HPV-specific T cells used only a couple of HPV16-positive patients.

The sequence came from a human donor with HPV-associated anogenital cancer. The specimen was blood, collected from a patient who underwent chemoradiotherapy.

This CDR3 reads CASSPDTGNSNEKLFF. CDR3 sequence (DNA): TGTGCCAGCTCACCGGACACAGGAAATAGTAATGAAAAACTGTTTTTT. This rearrangement joins TRBV18 to TRBJ1-4, with D possibly TRBD1 on 5 matching bases. V dropped 3 bases and J dropped 4 bases, with 15 bases sitting between them. The CDR3 is 16 residues long. Germline CDR1 and CDR2: KGHSH and LQKENI.